A selection of T cell receptor beta chains follows, all from one sample in a study of blood T cell repertoires in COVID-19. The protocol was immunoSEQ multiplex PCR, while the TCRdb copy is restricted to in-frame clones and leaves out a portion. The table lists a few hundred thousand clones, 70% to 90% of them singletons. The specimen was PBMCs or T cells enriched from blood (not recorded which). The receptors shown here come from a woman in her 50s who had been exposed to COVID-19. Each CDR3 is given with its conserved first and last residue. Fields, in order: clone size, D gene, V gene, J gene, CDR3 DNA, CDR3 protein. A D gene is named only where the DNA matches it firmly. For some rows the clone size is stated as once, few or many, or as a class when expanded; others skip it.

NA,TRBD1,TRBV2,TRBJ2-2,TGTGCCAGCAGTAACCGGGACAGGGACACCGGGGAGCTGTTTTTT,CASSNRDRDTGELFF
NA,NA,TRBV27,TRBJ1-1,TGTGCCAGCAGTTTCCGGGGAGGCAGCCTAGGAAACACTGAAGCTTTCTTT,CASSFRGGSLGNTEAFF
NA,NA,TRBV24-1,TRBJ1-5,TGTGCCATCTCCCCGGGGATCAGCAATCAGCCCCAGCATTTT,CAISPGISNQPQHF
NA,NA,TRBV3-1/TRBV3-2,TRBJ2-5,TGTGCCAGCAGCCCCCTCAGGTTAGAGACCCAGTACTTC,CASSPLRLETQYF
NA,NA,TRBV5-1,TRBJ1-1,TGCGCCAGCTCGAACCCCCAGCCCCGGGGCACTGAAGCTTTCTTT,CASSNPQPRGTEAFF
NA,TRBD1,TRBV4-3,TRBJ2-7,TGCGCCAGCAGCCACGGGACAGGGGGCGAGTACGAGCAGTACTTC,CASSHGTGGEYEQYF
NA,NA,TRBV7-2,TRBJ1-2,TGTGCCAGCAGCTACGAGACGGACATCTATGGCTACACCTTC,CASSYETDIYGYTF
once,TRBD1,TRBV24-1,TRBJ2-7,TGTGCCACCAGTGATGTGGACAGGTCGGGGGAGCAGTACTTC,CATSDVDRSGEQYF
NA,NA,TRBV7-2,TRBJ2-5,TGTGCCAGCAGCCTACGGGGAAGCCAAGAGACCCAGTACTTC,CASSLRGSQETQYF
few,NA,TRBV7-2,TRBJ2-7,TGTGCCAGCAGCTTAGCACCTTTGGGCAACGAGCAGTACTTC,CASSLAPLGNEQYF
NA,NA,TRBV30,TRBJ1-3,TGTGCCTGGAGTGTAGGAGCCTCTGGAAACACCATATATTTT,CAWSVGASGNTIYF
NA,TRBD1,TRBV9,TRBJ1-3,TGTGCCAGCAGCGGGACAGGATCCGGAAACACCATATATTTT,CASSGTGSGNTIYF
NA,NA,TRBV25-1,TRBJ1-1,TGTGCCAGCAGTGACGGGGGCACTGAAGCTTTCTTT,CASSDGGTEAFF
few,NA,TRBV10-2,TRBJ1-2,TGCGCCAGCAGTTTCCGGGCAGGGTCGGACTATGGCTACACCTTC,CASSFRAGSDYGYTF
NA,NA,TRBV5-1,TRBJ1-2,TGCGCCAGCAGCTATACGACAGTGAACTATGGCTACACCTTC,CASSYTTVNYGYTF
NA,TRBD1,TRBV5-1,TRBJ1-1,TGCGCCAGCAGCTTGGGGCTTGGGACAGACCGGAACACTGAAGCTTTCTTT,CASSLGLGTDRNTEAFF
NA,TRBD2,TRBV5-1,TRBJ2-1,TGCGCCAGCAGCTTGCTAGCGGGTCGTACCTACAATGAGCAGTTCTTC,CASSLLAGRTYNEQFF
NA,TRBD1,TRBV6-5,TRBJ2-7,TGTGCCGGCCGGGACAGGGGATCCTACGAGCAGTACTTC,CAGRDRGSYEQYF
NA,NA,TRBV10-2,TRBJ1-2,TGCGCCAGCAGAGAACAGGGAGCGGGGGGCTACACCTTC,CASREQGAGGYTF
NA,TRBD1,TRBV28,TRBJ1-1,TGTGCCAGCAGTTGGCAGGGGGCTAGATCGAACACTGAAGCTTTCTTT,CASSWQGARSNTEAFF
NA,NA,TRBV21-1,TRBJ2-3,TGTGCCCTCAAGATCGTGAGGGGGCAAAACACAGATACGCAGTATTTT,CALKIVRGQNTDTQYF
NA,NA,TRBV16,TRBJ1-5,TGTGCCAGCAGCCATGTGCAGACAATCAATCAGCCCCAGCATTTT,CASSHVQTINQPQHF
few,NA,TRBV19,TRBJ2-1,TGTGCCAGTAGTATCTACCCTTGGGCAGCAACGGTAAATGAGCAGTTCTTC,CASSIYPWAATVNEQFF
NA,TRBD2,TRBV9,TRBJ2-1,TGTGCCAGCAGTGTCGGACTAGCGACCTACAATGAGCAGTTCTTC,CASSVGLATYNEQFF
NA,TRBD2,TRBV11-2,TRBJ2-2,TGTGCCAGCAGCTTAGCCCTTAGCGGGGGCGCACTCACCGGGGAGCTGTTTTTT,CASSLALSGGALTGELFF
NA,TRBD1,TRBV6-5,TRBJ1-1,TGTGCCAGCAGGCCTTCGGGACAGGGGAACACTGAAGCTTTCTTT,CASRPSGQGNTEAFF
NA,NA,TRBV21-1,TRBJ2-5,TGTGCCAGCCCCCTACCGGACCAAGAGACCCAGTACTTC,CASPLPDQETQYF
once,NA,TRBV6-1,TRBJ1-3,TGTGCCAGCAGTGAATTCAGGGAAGGGGTCCCGGGCACCATATATTTT,CASSEFREGVPGTIYF
once,TRBD1,TRBV19,TRBJ1-2,TGTGCCAGTAGCCACAGGGGGGGTGGCTACACCTTC,CASSHRGGGYTF
NA,TRBD1,TRBV10-3,TRBJ1-6,TGTGCCATCCTACGGGACAGTAATTCACCCCTCCACTTT,CAILRDSNSPLHF
NA,TRBD1,TRBV23-1,TRBJ1-2,TGCGCCAGCAGTCAACTCGGACAGGGGGGAGGCTACACCTTC,CASSQLGQGGGYTF
NA,NA,TRBV6-4,TRBJ2-2,TGTGCCAGCAGTCCTGGGGGACTCGCTACGAACACCGGGGAGCTGTTTTTT,CASSPGGLATNTGELFF
NA,NA,TRBV7-8,TRBJ1-6,TGTGCCAGCAGCCGAGAGAGTGGTAATCTAGGTTCACCCCTCCACTTT,CASSRESGNLGSPLHF
NA,TRBD1,TRBV6-5,TRBJ1-1,TGTGCCAGCAGTTTAACAGGGGGAACTGAAGCTTTCTTT,CASSLTGGTEAFF
NA,TRBD1,TRBV24-1,TRBJ1-1,TGTGCCACCAGTGATTCACGACAGGGGGGCGGCGCTTTCTTT,CATSDSRQGGGAFF
NA,TRBD2,TRBV5-1,TRBJ2-1,TGCGCCAGCAGCTTCTATATGCTAGCGGGGGGGTCCTACAATGAGCAGTTCTTC,CASSFYMLAGGSYNEQFF
NA,NA,TRBV5-1,TRBJ2-2,TGCGCCAGCAGCCAGATCGTCAACACCGGGGAGCTGTTTTTT,CASSQIVNTGELFF
NA,NA,TRBV4-1,TRBJ1-3,TGCGCCAGCAGCCAAGGGGGCATCTCTGGAAACACCATATATTTT,CASSQGGISGNTIYF
many,TRBD1,TRBV7-9,TRBJ2-7,TGTGCCAGCAGCTTCGGACAGGCCTACGAGCAGTACTTC,CASSFGQAYEQYF
NA,TRBD1,TRBV19,TRBJ1-6,TGTGCCAGTAGGACAGGGTACGGGTCACCCCTCCACTTT,CASRTGYGSPLHF
NA,NA,TRBV20-1,TRBJ1-5,TGCAGTGCTAGTCCCGGGACTCCGAATCAGCCCCAGCATTTT,CSASPGTPNQPQHF
few,NA,TRBV13,TRBJ2-1,TGTGCCAGCAGCTTAGATGGGGGGGGCCCTTACAATGAGCAGTTCTTC,CASSLDGGGPYNEQFF
NA,NA,TRBV28,TRBJ1-3,TGTGCCAGCAGTTTTGCAGGGAGAAACACCATATATTTT,CASSFAGRNTIYF
NA,NA,TRBV24-1,TRBJ2-1,TGTGCCACCAGTGACCCCTCCGACGGGTACAATGAGCAGTTCTTC,CATSDPSDGYNEQFF
NA,TRBD1,TRBV3-1/TRBV3-2,TRBJ1-4,TGTGCCAGCAGCATAGAGGGGGCAGAGGGTAATGAAAAACTGTTTTTT,CASSIEGAEGNEKLFF
NA,TRBD1,TRBV24-1,TRBJ2-2,TGTGCCACCAGTGATCAGGACAGGGCGAACACCGGGGAGCTGTTTTTT,CATSDQDRANTGELFF
NA,TRBD2,TRBV14,TRBJ2-6,TGTGCCAGCAGCCTCCAGCGGGGCCTCTCTGGGGCCAACGTCCTGACTTTC,CASSLQRGLSGANVLTF
NA,NA,TRBV18,TRBJ2-7,TGTGCCAGCTCACCCGGCAGGGGGGACGAGCAGTACTTC,CASSPGRGDEQYF
NA,NA,TRBV5-1,TRBJ1-6,TGCGCCAGCGGCGAAGGTGGGCGAAATTCACCCCTCCACTTT,CASGEGGRNSPLHF